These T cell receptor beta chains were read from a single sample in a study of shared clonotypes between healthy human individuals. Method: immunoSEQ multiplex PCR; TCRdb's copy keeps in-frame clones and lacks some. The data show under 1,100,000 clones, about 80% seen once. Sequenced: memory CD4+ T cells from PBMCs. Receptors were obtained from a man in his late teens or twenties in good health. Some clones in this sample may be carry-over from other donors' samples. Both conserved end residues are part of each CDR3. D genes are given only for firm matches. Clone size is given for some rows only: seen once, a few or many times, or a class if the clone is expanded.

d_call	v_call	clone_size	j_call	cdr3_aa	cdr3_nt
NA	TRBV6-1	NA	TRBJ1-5	CASSESGGNQPQHF	TGTGCCAGCAGTGAATCTGGGGGCAATCAGCCCCAGCATTTT
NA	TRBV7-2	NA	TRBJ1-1	CASRTTAGAEAFF	TGTGCCAGCAGGACCACGGCAGGGGCTGAAGCTTTCTTT
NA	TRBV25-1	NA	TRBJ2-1	CASSPLTGTYNEQFF	TGTGCCAGCAGTCCCCTGACAGGAACTTACAATGAGCAGTTCTTC
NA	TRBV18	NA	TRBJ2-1	CASSRTAGEQFF	TGTGCCAGCTCACGGACAGCGGGAGAGCAGTTCTTC
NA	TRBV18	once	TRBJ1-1	CASSPPGALNTEAFF	TGTGCCAGCTCACCACCCGGAGCCCTGAACACTGAAGCTTTCTTT
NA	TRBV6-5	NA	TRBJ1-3	CASTGGRSGNTIYF	TGTGCCAGCACCGGAGGGCGCTCTGGAAACACCATATATTTT
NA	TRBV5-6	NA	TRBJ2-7	CASSLGFGGRGTYEQYF	TGTGCCAGCAGCTTGGGCTTCGGAGGCAGGGGTACCTACGAGCAGTACTTC
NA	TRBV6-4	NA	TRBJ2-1	CASSDLASNEQFF	TGTGCCAGCAGTGACTTAGCGAGCAATGAGCAGTTCTTC
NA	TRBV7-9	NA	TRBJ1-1	CASSLSPPRRGITEAFF	TGTGCCAGCAGCTTATCCCCCCCGCGGCGGGGAATCACTGAAGCTTTCTTT
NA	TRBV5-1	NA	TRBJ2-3	CASSSQGSDTQYF	TGCGCCAGCAGCTCGCAGGGTTCAGATACGCAGTATTTT
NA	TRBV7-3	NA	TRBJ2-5	CASSLAPEKTQYF	TGTGCCAGCAGCTTAGCCCCCGAGAAGACCCAGTACTTC
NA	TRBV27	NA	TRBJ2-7	CASSSTGSYEQYF	TGTGCCAGCAGTTCAACAGGATCCTACGAGCAGTACTTC
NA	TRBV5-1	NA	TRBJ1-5	CASSLEAGNQPQHF	TGCGCCAGCAGCTTGGAAGCGGGCAATCAGCCCCAGCATTTT
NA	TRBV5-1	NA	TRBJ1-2	CASSLVPGAGYTF	TGCGCCAGCAGCTTGGTCCCGGGGGCCGGCTACACCTTC
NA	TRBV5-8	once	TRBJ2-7	CASSLDQYMYF	TGTGCCAGCAGCTTGGACCAGTACATGTACTTC
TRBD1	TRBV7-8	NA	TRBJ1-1	CASSLPGQGMNTEAFF	TGTGCCAGCAGCTTGCCCGGACAGGGGATGAACACTGAAGCTTTCTTT
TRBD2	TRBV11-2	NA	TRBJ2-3	CASSLEAGGSMDTQYF	TGTGCCAGCAGCTTAGAGGCTGGCGGGAGTATGGATACGCAGTATTTT
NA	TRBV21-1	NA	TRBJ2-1	CASSKGLAGGFLAVNEQFF	TGTGCCAGCAGCAAGGGACTAGCGGGAGGGTTTTTAGCTGTTAATGAGCAGTTCTTC
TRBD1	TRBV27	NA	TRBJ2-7	CASSFLPGQGGQYF	TGTGCCAGCAGTTTTTTACCCGGACAGGGCGGGCAGTACTTC
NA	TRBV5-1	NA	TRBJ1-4	CASSLDGLMFLGNEKLFF	TGCGCCAGCAGCTTGGATGGCTTGATGTTCCTGGGTAATGAAAAACTGTTTTTT
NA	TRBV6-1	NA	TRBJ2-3	CASSVRDRRTDTQYF	TGTGCCAGCAGTGTCCGGGACCGACGCACAGATACGCAGTATTTT
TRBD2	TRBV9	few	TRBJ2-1	CASSRGLADYNEQFF	TGTGCCAGCAGCCGAGGACTAGCGGATTACAATGAGCAGTTCTTC
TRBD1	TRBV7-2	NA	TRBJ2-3	CASSYYRGTTDTQYF	TGTGCCAGCAGCTACTACAGGGGGACCACAGATACGCAGTATTTT
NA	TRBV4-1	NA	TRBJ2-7	CASSQDPSGVDSYEQYF	TGCGCCAGCAGCCAAGACCCCAGCGGCGTCGACTCCTACGAGCAGTACTTC
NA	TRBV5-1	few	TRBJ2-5	CASSLTGPGETQYF	TGCGCCAGCAGCTTGACAGGACCTGGGGAGACCCAGTACTTC
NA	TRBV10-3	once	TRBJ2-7	CAISGRANEQYF	TGTGCCATCAGTGGTCGAGCCAACGAGCAGTACTTC
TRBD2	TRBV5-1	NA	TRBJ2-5	CASSFGLAQETQYF	TGCGCCAGCAGCTTTGGACTAGCGCAAGAGACCCAGTACTTC
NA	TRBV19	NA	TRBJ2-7	CASSVSGYEQYF	TGTGCCAGTAGTGTCTCAGGGTACGAGCAGTACTTC
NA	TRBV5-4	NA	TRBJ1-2	CASSLRKADYGYTF	TGTGCCAGCAGCCTGAGGAAGGCTGATTATGGCTACACCTTC
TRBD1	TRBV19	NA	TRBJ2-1	CASSGQGANEQFF	TGTGCCAGTAGTGGGCAGGGGGCAAATGAGCAGTTCTTC
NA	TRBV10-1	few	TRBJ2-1	CASTDRPGGEQFF	TGCGCCAGCACCGACAGGCCCGGCGGTGAGCAGTTCTTC
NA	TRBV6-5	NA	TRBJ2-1	CASSYPGVLNEQFF	TGTGCCAGCAGTTACCCGGGAGTACTCAATGAGCAGTTCTTC
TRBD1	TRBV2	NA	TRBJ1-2	CADRQGLTNYGYTF	TGTGCCGACCGACAGGGCCTTACTAACTATGGCTACACCTTC
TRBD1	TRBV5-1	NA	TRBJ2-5	CASSLDGTGVQETQYF	TGCGCCAGCAGCTTGGATGGGACAGGGGTACAAGAGACCCAGTACTTC
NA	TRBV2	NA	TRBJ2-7	CASRVTSNEQYF	TGTGCCAGCAGGGTTACGAGCAACGAGCAGTACTTC
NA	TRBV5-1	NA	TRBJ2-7	CASSPSGTAPYEQYF	TGCGCCAGCAGCCCCTCCGGGACTGCACCCTACGAGCAGTACTTC
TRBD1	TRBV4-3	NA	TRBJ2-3	CASSQDKQGADTQYF	TGCGCCAGCAGCCAAGATAAACAGGGGGCAGATACGCAGTATTTT
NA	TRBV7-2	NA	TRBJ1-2	CASSPEEFYGYTF	TGTGCCAGCAGCCCCGAAGAGTTCTATGGCTACACCTTC
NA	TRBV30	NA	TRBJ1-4	CAWSGQKINEKLFF	TGTGCCTGGAGTGGGCAGAAGATTAATGAAAAACTGTTTTTT
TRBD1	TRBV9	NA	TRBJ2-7	CASSETGTGREQYF	TGTGCCAGCAGCGAAACCGGGACAGGGCGCGAGCAGTACTTC
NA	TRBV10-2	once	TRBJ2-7	CASSDRGGEQYF	TGCGCCAGCAGTGACCGGGGTGGCGAGCAGTACTTC